These 15 T cell receptor beta chains share one sample of origin, sequenced in a study of blood T cell repertoires in COVID-19. TCRdb's table, derived via immunoSEQ multiplex PCR, lists solely in-frame clones and lacks some. The data show about 140,000 clones, about 87% seen once. Sequenced material: peripheral blood. Every receptor here comes from a human donor with COVID-19, enrolled during active disease. The donor label of this sample is uncertain.

The chain couples TRBV3-1 (or the pseudogene TRBV3-2) to TRBJ1-6, with D unresolved. The CDR3 extends over 14 amino acids. V was shortened by 2 bases and J by 7 bases, with 9 bases between the two germline ends. The germline V gene has CDR1 LGHDT and CDR2 YNNKEL (reference sequence). CDR3 protein: CASSQLVANSPLHF. CDR3 sequence (DNA): TGTGCCAGCAGCCAATTGGTAGCCAATTCACCCCTCCACTTT.

As to this clone: Other DNA sequences in the same sample also yield this CDR3. CDR3 DNA sequence: TGTGCCAGTAGGTCGGGACAGGGTTCTTACGAGCAGTACTTC. Translation gives CASRSGQGSYEQYF. This sequence joins TRBV6-5 and TRBJ2-7, with 9 bases lining up with TRBD1. Germline V gene data show CDR1 as MNHEY and CDR2 as SVGAGI. The CDR3 is 14 amino acids. V trimming: 9 bases; J trimming: 4 bases; junction bases outside the gene matches: 10.

This chain connects TRBV18 to TRBJ1-2, with 9 bases matching TRBD1. V shed 5 bases and J 8 bases; nucleotides not matched to a gene: 9. Germline V CDR1 and CDR2: KGHSH, LQKENI. The CDR3 runs 14 residues. The CDR3 protein is CASSAIQGAWGYTF. DNA of the CDR3: TGTGCCAGCTCAGCAATACAGGGGGCGTGGGGCTACACCTTC.

V gene TRBV10-2 combines with J gene TRBJ2-5; no definite D call. The V gene lost 3 bases and the J gene lost 5 bases, with 7 bases spanning the gap. The CDR3 is 12 residues long. From germline, CDR1 is WSHSY and CDR2 SAAADI. This CDR3 reads CASSDTRETQYF. The CDR3 coding sequence is TGCGCCAGCAGTGACACCCGGGAGACCCAGTACTTC.

The genes are TRBV5-4 and TRBJ2-7, with a tentative D call TRBD2 (5 bases). V was shortened by 4 bases and J by 1 base, with 15 bases between the two germline ends. Germline values: CDR1 SGHNT, CDR2 YYREEE (reference sequence). The CDR3 contains 15 residues. This chain's CDR3 is CASSRPRPGSYEQYF. The CDR3 DNA follows: TGTGCCAGCAGCAGACCCCGGCCGGGGTCCTACGAGCAGTACTTC.

The rearrangement joins TRBV19 to TRBJ1-5; no clear D. CDR1 and CDR2 from the germline V gene are LNHDA and SQIVND (reference sequence). The CDR3 loop spans 12 amino acids. V shed 6 bases and J shed 3 bases, with 6 bases lying between them. The CDR3 spells CASSLFNQPQHF. CDR3 DNA sequence: TGTGCCAGTAGCTTATTCAATCAGCCCCAGCATTTT.

A single count supports this clone. The genes are TRBV6-2 or TRBV6-3 and TRBJ1-1; TRBD1 agrees at 9 bases. The germline V gene encodes CDR1 MNHEY and CDR2 SVGEGT. With 6 bases clipped from V and 1 base from J, the junction kept 6 bases outside the gene matches. The length of the CDR3 is 15 residues. CDR3 region: CASSYLGQGNTEAFF. Written as DNA, the CDR3 is TGTGCCAGCAGCTATTTGGGACAGGGGAACACTGAAGCTTTCTTT.

The V gene is TRBV5-1, the J gene TRBJ1-1, with TRBD1 as a possible D gene (5 bases). The ends were cut back, 4 bases at V and 0 bases at J, with 10 bases in the middle. Germline loops: CDR1 SGHRS, CDR2 YFSETQ. This CDR3 has 14 amino acids. The CDR3: CASSADSVNTEAFF. The CDR3 nucleotides are TGCGCCAGCAGCGCCGACAGCGTGAACACTGAAGCTTTCTTT. Together with reference TRBV5-1 and TRBJ1-1, the CDR3 gives the full variable domain: KAGVTQTPRYLIKTRGQQVTLSCSPISGHRSVSWYQQTPGQGLQFLFEYFSETQRNKGNFPGRFSGRQFSNSRSEMNVSTLELGDSALYLCASSADSVNTEAFFGQGTRLTVV.

This clone has a single count. This chain uses TRBV5-1 with TRBJ2-6; the D is unclear. The V end was cut by 5 bases, the J end by 2 bases, with 11 bases between. CDR1 and CDR2 (germline): SGHRS, YFSETQ. This CDR3 has 15 residues. Here the CDR3 DNA reads TGCGCCAGCAGTAGTCCCCCCACTGGGGCCAACGTCCTGACTTTC. It yields the protein CASSSPPTGANVLTF. Full variable domain (outside the CDR3, taken from reference TRBV5-1 and TRBJ2-6): KAGVTQTPRYLIKTRGQQVTLSCSPISGHRSVSWYQQTPGQGLQFLFEYFSETQRNKGNFPGRFSGRQFSNSRSEMNVSTLELGDSALYLCASSSPPTGANVLTFGAGSRLTVL.

This clone showed up many times. The chain recombines TRBV30 with TRBJ2-7, with D hard to call. Per germline, CDR1 GTSNPN and CDR2 SVGIG (reference sequence). Trimming took 0 bases from V and 5 from J, leaving 8 bases between them. This CDR3 comprises 12 residues. In DNA form, the CDR3 reads TGTGCCTGGAGTGTAGGTGGAGACGAGCAGTACTTC. Its translation is CAWSVGGDEQYF.

The rearrangement links TRBV5-1 to TRBJ1-4; D possibly corresponds to TRBD1 (5 bases). Trimming shortened V by 0 bases and J by 6 bases, and 12 bases separated the two germline ends. CDR1 is SGHRS, CDR2 YFSETQ, per germline. The length of the CDR3 is 15 residues. In DNA, the CDR3 is TGCGCCAGCAGCTTGGAGGGGCGCGGCTATGAAAAACTGTTTTTT. Translated, it gives CASSLEGRGYEKLFF.

In its sample, this clone was seen a few times. The chain links TRBV6-1 to TRBJ1-5, with 8 bases aligning to TRBD1. With 4 bases clipped from V and 4 bases from J, the junction kept 9 bases outside the gene matches. The CDR3 has 16 amino acids. Germline V CDR1 and CDR2: MNHNS, SASEGT. Here the CDR3 reads CASSAMGTGGNQPQHF. The CDR3 coding sequence is TGTGCCAGCAGTGCCATGGGGACAGGTGGTAATCAGCCCCAGCATTTT.

This chain connects TRBV10-1 to TRBJ1-1; D ambiguous. Trimming took off 0 bases at V and 2 bases at J, with 13 bases between the two ends. CDR3 length: 16 amino acids. Germline CDR1 reads WNHNN; CDR2 reads SYGVQD (reference sequence). CDR3 protein: CASSESPRRSNTEAFF. The CDR3, as DNA: TGCGCCAGCAGTGAGTCCCCCAGACGGAGCAACACTGAAGCTTTCTTT.

The chain uses TRBV7-3 and TRBJ2-3; 7 bases align to TRBD2. The CDR3 loop spans 15 amino acids. V dropped 4 bases and J dropped 2; count of bases not matched to a gene: 6. CDR1 SGHTA and CDR2 FQGTGA come from the germline V gene. CDR3 protein: CASSSIGGFTDTQYF. CDR3 nucleotides: TGTGCCAGCAGCTCGATCGGGGGGTTCACAGATACGCAGTATTTT.

This chain uses TRBV7-9 with TRBJ1-6; 7 positions agree with TRBD1. The junction had 5 bases not matched to a gene; V was cut back by 0 bases and J by 9 bases. Germline V gene lookup returns CDR1 SEHNR and CDR2 FQNEAQ (reference sequence). CDR3 length equals 15 residues. The CDR3 region is CASSLAGRGSSPLHF. The CDR3 nucleotides are TGTGCCAGCAGCTTAGCGGGCAGGGGGAGTTCACCCCTCCACTTT.